The rows below give T cell receptor beta chains drawn from one sample of a study of T cells in Graves' hyperthyroidism and ophthalmopathy. TCRdb re-called the multiplex PCR reads through MiXCR, storing one row per CDR3 protein. The sample carries about 590,000 distinct CDR3 sequences, around a sixth recorded once. The sequenced material came from blood. These receptors all come from a woman aged 30 to 39 with Graves' hyperthyroidism. Both conserved end residues are part of each CDR3. D genes are given only for firm matches. Size tells how often a clone was seen (once, few, many) or the class of an expanded clone, and some rows leave it out.

clone_size	d_call	v_call	j_call	cdr3_aa	cdr3_nt
NA	TRBD1	TRBV10-3	TRBJ2-7	CAISSPRTGSYEQYF	TGTGCCATCAGTTCTCCGAGGACAGGGTCCTACGAGCAGTACTTC
many	NA	TRBV18	TRBJ1-1	CASSLTRDGAEAFF	TGTGCCAGCTCACTAACCCGGGACGGCGCTGAAGCTTTCTTT
many	NA	TRBV7-2	TRBJ1-4	CASRDTGQLVEKLFF	TGTGCCAGCAGGGACACGGGACAATTAGTAGAAAAACTGTTTTTT
many	NA	TRBV6-1	TRBJ1-5	CASSELGQGYQPQHF	TGTGCCAGCAGTGAACTCGGGCAGGGCTATCAGCCCCAGCATTTT
many	TRBD1	TRBV27	TRBJ1-1	CASRRGQGRYTEAFF	TGTGCCAGCAGGAGGGGGCAGGGCAGGTATACTGAAGCTTTCTTT
many	TRBD1	TRBV18	TRBJ1-1	CATVRDRKMNTEAFF	TGTGCCACCGTCCGGGACAGGAAAATGAACACTGAAGCTTTCTTT
few	NA	TRBV28	TRBJ2-2	CASSHKGLTGELFF	TGTGCCAGCAGTCATAAGGGTTTGACCGGGGAGCTGTTTTTT
NA	NA	TRBV30	TRBJ2-2	CAWSPAGELSF	TGTGCCTGGAGCCCCGCCGGGGAGCTGTCTTTT
NA	TRBD2	TRBV19	TRBJ2-7	CASSPGLAGIEQYF	TGTGCCAGTAGTCCGGGACTAGCGGGAATCGAGCAGTACTTC
many	NA	TRBV6-1	TRBJ2-7	CASSTGGGRFYEQYF	TGTGCCAGCAGTACCGGAGGGGGTCGGTTCTACGAGCAGTACTTC
many	NA	TRBV2	TRBJ1-2	CASRRYGYTF	TGTGCCAGCCGGAGGTATGGCTACACCTTC
NA	NA	TRBV5-1	TRBJ2-7	CASSGNHEQYF	TGCGCCAGCAGCGGAAATCACGAGCAGTACTTC
few	TRBD1	TRBV4-1	TRBJ1-1	CASTRGRGNTEAFF	TGCGCCAGCACCAGGGGGCGGGGGAACACTGAAGCTTTCTTT
few	NA	TRBV5-1	TRBJ2-5	CASSFEGEETQYF	TGCGCCAGCAGCTTTGAGGGAGAAGAGACCCAGTACTTC